One and the same sample provided the 10 T cell receptor beta chains below, sequenced in a study of blood T cell repertoires in COVID-19. Produced via immunoSEQ multiplex PCR; TCRdb's table is partial and in-frame only. Among around 200,000 clones listed, around 80% were seen once. The sequenced sample consisted of peripheral blood. The origin of the receptors is a man aged 35 to 55 with active or convalescent COVID-19.

This sequence joins TRBV4-1 and TRBJ2-3; 14 bases line up with TRBD2. V gave up 0 bases and J gave up 4 bases; unmatched junction bases: 12. Germline V lookup: CDR1 MGHRA, CDR2 YSYEKL. CDR3 size: 20 residues. CDR3 region: CASSQDRGTSGRRRSDTQYF. The CDR3, as DNA: TGCGCCAGCAGCCAAGATAGGGGGACTAGCGGGAGACGTAGGTCAGATACGCAGTATTTT.

The chain uses TRBV5-1 and TRBJ2-2; TRBD2 matches at 10 bases. This CDR3 contains 16 residues. V lost 4 bases and J lost 4; bases outside the gene matches: 7. Per the germline V gene, CDR1 is SGHRS and CDR2 is YFSETQ. As DNA, the CDR3 is TGCGCCAGCAGCGATCCTAGCGGGAGCAGCACCGGGGAGCTGTTTTTT. It codes for CASSDPSGSSTGELFF.

This clone has just a few counts. The V and J genes are TRBV7-9 and TRBJ2-7; D uncertain. V was clipped by 1 base and J by 5 bases, with 6 bases between them. Germline assignment: CDR1 SEHNR and CDR2 FQNEAQ (reference sequence). CDR3 size: 12 residues. CDR3 in DNA: TGTGCCAGCAGCTTAGGAGACAACGAGCAGTACTTC. Translated: CASSLGDNEQYF.

The chain combines TRBV4-1 with TRBJ1-1, with 8 bases that match TRBD1. The V gene end was trimmed by 2 bases and the J gene end by 3 bases; junction bases not matched to a gene: 2. The CDR3 length is 14 residues. Germline CDR1 and CDR2: MGHRA and YSYEKL. CDR3 sequence: CASSQTGGDTEAFF. CDR3 DNA sequence: TGCGCCAGCAGCCAAACAGGGGGAGACACTGAAGCTTTCTTT.

The J gene is TRBJ2-1, the V gene TRBV3-1 (or the pseudogene TRBV3-2); 8 bases line up with TRBD2. J gave up 9 bases and V 2 bases, and 6 bases lay outside the gene matches. Germline loops: CDR1 LGHDT, CDR2 YNNKEL (reference sequence). This CDR3 is 14 amino acids long. The CDR3 loop reads CASSQTGTRSEQFF. CDR3 DNA: TGTGCCAGCAGCCAAACCGGGACTAGAAGTGAGCAGTTCTTC.

This sequence joins TRBV19 and TRBJ1-4; 7 nucleotides align to TRBD1. Germline CDR1 reads LNHDA; CDR2 reads SQIVND (reference sequence). The V and J ends lost 8 bases and 8 bases, in that order; junction bases with no gene match: 8. The CDR3 is 13 residues long. CDR3 DNA sequence: TGTGCCAGTGGCGACAGGGCGCGAGAAAAACTGTTTTTT. It translates to CASGDRAREKLFF.

The rearrangement joins TRBV7-3 to TRBJ2-5; 9 bases are a match to TRBD2. The trim removed 6 bases at V and 5 bases at J, leaving 10 bases unmatched. From germline, CDR1 is SGHTA and CDR2 FQGTGA. The CDR3 has 15 amino acids. CDR3 in DNA: TGTGCCAGCAGTTCAGTAGCGGGAGAGGTGGAGACCCAGTACTTC. Translating it yields CASSSVAGEVETQYF.

The chain links TRBV19 to TRBJ2-5, with D uncertain. Germline lookup yields CDR1 LNHDA and CDR2 SQIVND (reference sequence). The V end lost 3 bases, the J end lost 4 bases, and 12 bases lay between the germline ends. The CDR3 extends over 14 amino acids. The CDR3 DNA reads as TGTGCCAGTAGTATGAGAGCGTCCTCAGAGACCCAGTACTTC. Protein product: CASSMRASSETQYF.

This clone was seen a single time. The CDR3 loop is CASSWGQGTGELFF. CDR3 DNA: TGCGCCAGCAGCTGGGGCCAGGGCACCGGGGAGCTGTTTTTT. The chain links TRBV5-1 to TRBJ2-2; TRBD1 is a possible D gene (5 bases). Germline CDR1 SGHRS, CDR2 YFSETQ. The CDR3 has 14 amino acids. V was clipped by 3 bases and J by 4 bases, with 10 bases between them.

CDR3 DNA sequence: TGTGCCACCAGCAGAATCCCGGGACTAGCGGGAGTAGGGTACGAGCAGTACTTC. As protein: CATSRIPGLAGVGYEQYF. V gene TRBV15 combines with J gene TRBJ2-7, with 14 bases matching TRBD2. With V trimmed by 2 bases and J by 4 bases, 10 bases remained unmatched. This CDR3 has 18 amino acids. Germline lookup yields CDR1 LNHNV and CDR2 YYDKDF (reference sequence).